Sequencing of this T cell receptor beta chain was carried out in a study of shared clonotypes between healthy human individuals. J gave up 4 bases and V 5 bases, and 16 bases lay outside the gene matches. This CDR3 is 19 amino acids long. Germline V lookup: CDR1 SEHNR, CDR2 FQNEAQ (reference sequence). Sequencing was performed with immunoSEQ multiplex PCR; in TCRdb, only in-frame clones are kept and a portion is missing. Of 640,000 or so clones listed, 55% to 75% are singletons. This receptor was obtained from a woman aged 30 to 39 in good health. Sequenced material: memory CD4+ T cells sorted from blood. Subset noted: CD45RA-negative fraction. This chain links TRBV7-9 with TRBJ2-3; 12 positions agree with TRBD2. CDR3 DNA: TGTGCCAGCAGCCCGCTCCTCCTGCTAGCGGGAGGGCCCGCAGATACGCAGTATTTT. This codes for CASSPLLLLAGGPADTQYF. The variable domain in full, completed from reference TRBV7-9 and TRBJ2-3, reads DTGVSQNPRHKITKRGQNVTFRCDPISEHNRLYWYRQTLGQGPEFLTYFQNEAQLEKSRLLSDRFSAERPKGSFSTLEIQRTEQGDSAMYLCASSPLLLLAGGPADTQYFGPGTRLTVL.